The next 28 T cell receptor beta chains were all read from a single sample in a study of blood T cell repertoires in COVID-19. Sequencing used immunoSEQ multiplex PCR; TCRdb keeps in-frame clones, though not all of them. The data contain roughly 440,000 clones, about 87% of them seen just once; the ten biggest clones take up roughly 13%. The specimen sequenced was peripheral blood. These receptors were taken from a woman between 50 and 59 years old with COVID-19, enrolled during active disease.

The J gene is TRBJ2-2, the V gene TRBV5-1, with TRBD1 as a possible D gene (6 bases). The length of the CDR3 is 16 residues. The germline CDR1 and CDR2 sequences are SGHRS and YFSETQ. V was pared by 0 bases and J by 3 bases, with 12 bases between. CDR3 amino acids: CASSLAGPGDTGELFF. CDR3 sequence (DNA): TGCGCCAGCAGCTTGGCTGGGCCAGGGGACACCGGGGAGCTGTTTTTT.

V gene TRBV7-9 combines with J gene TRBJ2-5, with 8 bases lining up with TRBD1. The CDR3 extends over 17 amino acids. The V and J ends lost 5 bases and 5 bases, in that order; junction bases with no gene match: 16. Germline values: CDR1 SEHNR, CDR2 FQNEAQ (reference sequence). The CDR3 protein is CASSTRSRGPDGETQYF. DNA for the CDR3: TGTGCCAGCAGCACCCGAAGCAGGGGGCCGGATGGGGAGACCCAGTACTTC.

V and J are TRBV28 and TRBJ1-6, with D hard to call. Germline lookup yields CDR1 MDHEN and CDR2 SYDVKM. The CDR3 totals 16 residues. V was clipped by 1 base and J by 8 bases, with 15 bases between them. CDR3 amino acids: CASSLLRVEEDSPLHF. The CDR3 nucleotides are TGTGCCAGCAGTTTATTGAGGGTTGAAGAAGATTCACCCCTCCACTTT.

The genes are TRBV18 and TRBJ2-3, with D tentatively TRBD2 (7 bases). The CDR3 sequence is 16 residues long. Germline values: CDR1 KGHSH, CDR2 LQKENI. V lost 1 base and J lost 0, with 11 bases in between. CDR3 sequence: CASSPLGGASTDTQYF. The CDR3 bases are TGTGCCAGCTCACCACTGGGGGGGGCTAGCACAGATACGCAGTATTTT.

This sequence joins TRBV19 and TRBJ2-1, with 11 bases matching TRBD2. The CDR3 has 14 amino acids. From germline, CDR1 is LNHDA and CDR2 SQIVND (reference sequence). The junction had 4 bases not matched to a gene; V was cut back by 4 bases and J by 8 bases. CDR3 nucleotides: TGTGCCAGTAGTACCCTAGCGGGGGGCTATGAGCAGTTCTTC. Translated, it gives CASSTLAGGYEQFF.

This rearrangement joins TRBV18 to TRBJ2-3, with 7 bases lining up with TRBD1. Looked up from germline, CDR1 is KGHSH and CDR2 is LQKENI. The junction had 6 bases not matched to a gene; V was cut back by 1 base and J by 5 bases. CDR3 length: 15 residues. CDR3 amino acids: CASSPLGGSLDTQYF. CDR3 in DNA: TGTGCCAGCTCACCACTAGGGGGCTCGTTAGATACGCAGTATTTT.

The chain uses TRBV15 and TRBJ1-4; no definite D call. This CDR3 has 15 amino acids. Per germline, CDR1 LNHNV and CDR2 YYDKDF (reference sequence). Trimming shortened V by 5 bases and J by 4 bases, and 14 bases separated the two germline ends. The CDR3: CATSRFEADNEKLFF. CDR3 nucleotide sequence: TGTGCCACCAGCCGCTTTGAGGCAGATAATGAAAAACTGTTTTTT.

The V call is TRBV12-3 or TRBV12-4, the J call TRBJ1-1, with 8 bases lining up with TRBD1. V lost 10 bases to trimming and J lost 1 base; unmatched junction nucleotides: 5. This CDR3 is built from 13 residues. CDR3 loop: CANHDRGNTEAFF. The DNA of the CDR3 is TGTGCCAACCACGACAGGGGGAACACTGAAGCTTTCTTT.

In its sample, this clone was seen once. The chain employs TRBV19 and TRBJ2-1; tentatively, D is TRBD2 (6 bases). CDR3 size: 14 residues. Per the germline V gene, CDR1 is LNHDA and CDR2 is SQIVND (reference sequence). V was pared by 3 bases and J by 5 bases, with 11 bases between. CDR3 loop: CASSILAGNNEQFF. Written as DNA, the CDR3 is TGTGCCAGTAGTATTTTGGCGGGGAACAATGAGCAGTTCTTC.

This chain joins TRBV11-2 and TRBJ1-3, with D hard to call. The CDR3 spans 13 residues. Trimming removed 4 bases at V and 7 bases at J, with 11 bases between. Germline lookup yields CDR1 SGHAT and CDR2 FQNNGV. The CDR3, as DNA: TGTGCCAGCAGCTCCCGCCCCGGGAACACCATATATTTT. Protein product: CASSSRPGNTIYF. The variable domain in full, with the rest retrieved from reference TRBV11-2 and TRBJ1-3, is EAGVAQSPRYKIIEKRQSVAFWCNPISGHATLYWYQQILGQGPKLLIQFQNNGVVDDSQLPKDRFSAERLKGVDSTLKIQPAKLEDSAVYLCASSSRPGNTIYFGEGSWLTVV.

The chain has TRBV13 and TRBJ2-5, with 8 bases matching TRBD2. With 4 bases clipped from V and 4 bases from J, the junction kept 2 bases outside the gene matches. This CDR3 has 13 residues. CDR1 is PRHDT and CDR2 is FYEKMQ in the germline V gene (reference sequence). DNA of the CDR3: TGTGCCAGCAGCTCTGCGGGGGGAGAGACCCAGTACTTC. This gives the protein CASSSAGGETQYF.

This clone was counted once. CDR3 nucleotide sequence: TGTGCCAGCAGTGAAATAGGTATCGGGGACGAGCAGTACTTC. Encoded protein: CASSEIGIGDEQYF. This sequence joins TRBV6-1 and TRBJ2-7; a possible D gene is TRBD2 (5 bases). The CDR3 is made up of 14 amino acids. V was pared by 2 bases and J by 5 bases, with 13 bases between. The V gene's germline CDR1 is MNHNS and CDR2 SASEGT.

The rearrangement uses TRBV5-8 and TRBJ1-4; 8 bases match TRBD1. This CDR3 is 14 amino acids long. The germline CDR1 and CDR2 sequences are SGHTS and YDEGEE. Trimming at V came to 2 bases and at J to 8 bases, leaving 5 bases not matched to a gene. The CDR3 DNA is TGTGCCAGCAGCTTTCAGGGGGCGAACGAAAAACTGTTTTTT. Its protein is CASSFQGANEKLFF.

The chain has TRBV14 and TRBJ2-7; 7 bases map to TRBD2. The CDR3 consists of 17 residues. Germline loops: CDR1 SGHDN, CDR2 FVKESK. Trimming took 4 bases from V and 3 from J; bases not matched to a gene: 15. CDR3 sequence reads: CASSRQGGRGGDYEQYF. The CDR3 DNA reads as TGTGCCAGCAGCCGGCAAGGAGGGAGGGGAGGGGACTACGAGCAGTACTTC.

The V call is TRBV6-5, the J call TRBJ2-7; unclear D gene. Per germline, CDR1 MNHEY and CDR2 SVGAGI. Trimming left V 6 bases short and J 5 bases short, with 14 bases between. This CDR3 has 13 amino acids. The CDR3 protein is CASSRSEAHEQYF. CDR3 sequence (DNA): TGTGCCAGCAGCCGCTCTGAAGCTCACGAGCAGTACTTC.

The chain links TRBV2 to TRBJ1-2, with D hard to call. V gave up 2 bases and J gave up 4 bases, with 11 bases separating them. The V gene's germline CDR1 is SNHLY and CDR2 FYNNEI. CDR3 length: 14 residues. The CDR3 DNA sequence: TGTGCCAGCAGTGAAACTCAGGAGGGCTATGGCTACACCTTC. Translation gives CASSETQEGYGYTF.

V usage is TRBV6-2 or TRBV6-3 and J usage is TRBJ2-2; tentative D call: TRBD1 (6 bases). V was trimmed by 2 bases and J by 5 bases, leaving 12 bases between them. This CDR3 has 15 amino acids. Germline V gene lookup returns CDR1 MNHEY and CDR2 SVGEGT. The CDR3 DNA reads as TGTGCCAGCAGTTACGATGTCAGGGGTACCGGGGAGCTGTTTTTT. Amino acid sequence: CASSYDVRGTGELFF.

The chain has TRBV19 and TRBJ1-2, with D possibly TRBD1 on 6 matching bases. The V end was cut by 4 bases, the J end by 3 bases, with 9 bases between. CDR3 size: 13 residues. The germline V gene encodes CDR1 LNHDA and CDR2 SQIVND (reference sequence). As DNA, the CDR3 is TGTGCCAGTAGTACTCGACAGGACTATGGCTACACCTTC. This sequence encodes CASSTRQDYGYTF.

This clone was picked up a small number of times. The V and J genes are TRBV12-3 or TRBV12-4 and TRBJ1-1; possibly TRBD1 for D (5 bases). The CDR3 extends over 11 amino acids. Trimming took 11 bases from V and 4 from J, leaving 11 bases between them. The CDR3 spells CALRVSTEAFF. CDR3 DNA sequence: TGTGCCCTCAGGGTCAGCACTGAAGCTTTCTTT.

The CDR3 coding sequence is TGTGCCAGCAGCCAAGGGCAGGGAGGTCAGCCCCAGCATTTT. It translates to CASSQGQGGQPQHF. The chain carries TRBV3-1 (or the pseudogene TRBV3-2) and TRBJ1-5; D is possibly TRBD1 (5 bases). The CDR3 covers 14 residues. Trimming removed 1 base at V and 6 bases at J, with 10 bases between. Germline V gene sequence: CDR1 LGHDT, CDR2 YNNKEL (reference sequence).

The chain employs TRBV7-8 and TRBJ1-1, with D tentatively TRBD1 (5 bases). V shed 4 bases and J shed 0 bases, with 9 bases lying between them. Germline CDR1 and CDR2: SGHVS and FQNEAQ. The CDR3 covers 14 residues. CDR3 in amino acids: CASSSQGLNTEAFF. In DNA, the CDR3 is TGTGCCAGCAGCTCCCAGGGCTTGAACACTGAAGCTTTCTTT.

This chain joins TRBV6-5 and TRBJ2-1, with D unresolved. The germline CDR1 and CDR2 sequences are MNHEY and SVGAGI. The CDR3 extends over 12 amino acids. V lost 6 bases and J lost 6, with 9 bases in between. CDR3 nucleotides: TGTGCCAGCAGGTCTCTCGGCAATGAGCAGTTCTTC. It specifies CASRSLGNEQFF.

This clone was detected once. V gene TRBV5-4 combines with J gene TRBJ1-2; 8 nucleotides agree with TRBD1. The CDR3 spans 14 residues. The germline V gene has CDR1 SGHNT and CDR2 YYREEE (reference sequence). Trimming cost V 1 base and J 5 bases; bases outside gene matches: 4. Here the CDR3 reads CASSLRGQGYGYTF. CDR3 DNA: TGTGCCAGCAGCTTGAGAGGACAGGGATATGGCTACACCTTC.

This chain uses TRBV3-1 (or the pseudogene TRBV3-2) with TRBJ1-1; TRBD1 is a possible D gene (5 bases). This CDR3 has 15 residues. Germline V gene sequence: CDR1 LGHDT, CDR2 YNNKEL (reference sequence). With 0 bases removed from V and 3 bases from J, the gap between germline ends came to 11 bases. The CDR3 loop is CASSQEWGGDTEAFF. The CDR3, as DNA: TGTGCCAGCAGCCAAGAATGGGGAGGGGACACTGAAGCTTTCTTT.

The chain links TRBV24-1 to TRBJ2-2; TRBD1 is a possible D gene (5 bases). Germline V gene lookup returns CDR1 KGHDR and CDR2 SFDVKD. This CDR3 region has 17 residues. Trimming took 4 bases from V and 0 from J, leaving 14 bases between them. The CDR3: CATSDSTVRANTGELFF. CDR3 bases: TGTGCCACCAGTGACTCCACCGTCAGGGCGAACACCGGGGAGCTGTTTTTT.

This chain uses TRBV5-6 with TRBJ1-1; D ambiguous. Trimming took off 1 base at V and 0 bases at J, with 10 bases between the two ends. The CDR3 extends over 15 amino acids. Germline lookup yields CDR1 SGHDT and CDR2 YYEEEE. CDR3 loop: CASSLFSGLNTEAFF. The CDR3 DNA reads TGTGCCAGCAGCTTGTTCTCAGGTTTGAACACTGAAGCTTTCTTT.

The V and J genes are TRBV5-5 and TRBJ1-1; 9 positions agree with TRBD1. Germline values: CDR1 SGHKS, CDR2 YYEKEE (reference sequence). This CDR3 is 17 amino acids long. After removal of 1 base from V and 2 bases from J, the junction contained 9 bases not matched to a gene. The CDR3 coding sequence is TGTGCCAGCAGCTTGACAGGGGGCAAAGTGGTAAACACTGAAGCTTTCTTT. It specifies CASSLTGGKVVNTEAFF.

The CDR3 sequence: CASLGTTLNKTSTDTQYF. The DNA of the CDR3 is TGTGCCAGCCTAGGGACTACTCTAAACAAAACTAGCACAGATACGCAGTATTTT. The rearrangement uses TRBV25-1 and TRBJ2-3; the match to TRBD2 covers 7 bases. Looked up from germline, CDR1 is MGHDK and CDR2 is SYGVNS. V lost 8 bases to trimming and J lost 0 bases; unmatched junction nucleotides: 17. The CDR3 length is 18 residues.